Below are 25 T cell receptor beta chains sequenced from a single sample in a study of identifying expanded T cells in peripheral blood. Sequenced by immunoSEQ multiplex PCR; TCRdb stores in-frame clones only, minus some. This sample has roughly 100,000 clones; approximately 90% occur once, and the top ten carry roughly 14%. Specimen: blood. Receptors were obtained from a person between 18 and 75 years old in good health.

The sample holds one count of this clone. This chain joins TRBV18 and TRBJ1-2; no clear D. The CDR3 runs to 13 residues. Germline-derived CDR1 and CDR2 are KGHSH and LQKENI. V gave up 0 bases and J gave up 1 base, with 3 bases separating them. The CDR3 DNA sequence: TGTGCCAGCTCACCACCGGGTAACTATGGCTACACCTTC. Translation: CASSPPGNYGYTF. The full variable domain, its missing parts supplied by reference TRBV18 and TRBJ1-2, is NAGVMQNPRHLVRRRGQEARLRCSPMKGHSHVYWYRQLPEEGLKFMVYLQKENIIDESGMPKERFSAEFPKEGPSILRIQQVVRGDSAAYFCASSPPGNYGYTFGSGTRLTVV.

The V call is TRBV7-9, the J call TRBJ2-3; unclear D gene. Trimming cost V 5 bases and J 3 bases, with 9 bases left between them. This CDR3 is 13 amino acids long. CDR1 is SEHNR, CDR2 FQNEAQ, per germline (reference sequence). The CDR3 region has the DNA TGTGCCAGCAGCCCGGAAATAACAGATACGCAGTATTTT. The encoded protein is CASSPEITDTQYF.

The CDR3 is CSVEVARGTRARGLRGSYTF. The CDR3 coding sequence is TGCAGCGTTGAAGTGGCGCGCGGCACTCGCGCGCGGGGATTAAGAGGAAGCTACACCTTC. This chain connects TRBV29-1 to TRBJ1-2; D call uncertain. Trimming cost V 1 base and J 9 bases, with 36 bases left between them. This CDR3 region has 20 residues. Germline loops: CDR1 SQVTM, CDR2 ANQGSEA. Full variable domain (remainder filled in from reference TRBV29-1 and TRBJ1-2): SAVISQKPSRDICQRGTSLTIQCQVDSQVTMMFWYRQQPGQSLTLIATANQGSEATYESGFVIDKFPISRPNLTFSTLTVSNMSPEDSSIYLCSVEVARGTRARGLRGSYTFGSGTRLTVV.

DNA of the CDR3: TGTGCCAGCAGTGACACAGGGGGCGATACCGGGGAGCTGTTTTTT. Residues: CASSDTGGDTGELFF. This sequence joins TRBV6-4 and TRBJ2-2; 9 bases map to TRBD1. Trimming cost V 2 bases and J 5 bases; bases outside gene matches: 3. CDR3 size: 15 residues. Germline V lookup: CDR1 MRHNA, CDR2 SNTAGT.

This clone occurred once. Here the CDR3 DNA reads TGTGCCAGCAGCTCCCCCGGGGTGGGACTGCACTCCTACGAGCAGTACTTC. It codes for CASSSPGVGLHSYEQYF. The chain joins TRBV11-3 to TRBJ2-7; D possibly corresponds to TRBD2 (6 bases). In germline, CDR1 is SGHNT, CDR2 YENEEA. The V and J ends lost 4 bases and 0 bases respectively, with 19 bases between them. This CDR3 has 17 amino acids.

The chain links TRBV7-3 to TRBJ1-1; 8 bases match TRBD1. CDR3 size: 16 residues. V trimming: 2 bases; J trimming: 5 bases; junction bases outside the gene matches: 10. Germline V CDR1 and CDR2: SGHTA, FQGTGA. CDR3 in DNA: TGTGCCAGCAGCTTACCGGGTGCAGGGGGCCGGACTGAAGCTTTCTTT. Its translation: CASSLPGAGGRTEAFF.

The chain links TRBV28 to TRBJ1-5; D is unresolved. The CDR3 sequence is 13 residues long. From germline, CDR1 is MDHEN and CDR2 SYDVKM. V gave up 6 bases and J gave up 3 bases, with 9 bases separating them. The CDR3 spells CASSPPINQPQHF. The CDR3 coding sequence is TGTGCCAGCAGCCCTCCGATCAATCAGCCCCAGCATTTT.

V and J are TRBV18 and TRBJ2-7, with D perhaps TRBD1 (6 bases). CDR3 length equals 15 residues. CDR1 and CDR2 from the germline V gene are KGHSH and LQKENI. V gave up 3 bases and J gave up 5 bases, with 17 bases separating them. The CDR3: CASSPGATGIDEQYF. The CDR3 coding sequence is TGTGCCAGCTCACCGGGGGCCACAGGGATCGACGAGCAGTACTTC.

The V gene is TRBV6-6, the J gene TRBJ1-1; 7 bases match TRBD1. Germline-derived CDR1 and CDR2 are MNHNY and SVGAGI (reference sequence). Trimming removed 1 base from V and 0 bases from J; junction bases left unmatched: 5. The CDR3 has 16 amino acids. The CDR3 DNA sequence: TGTGCCAGCAGTTACTGGACAGGAACTCTGAACACTGAAGCTTTCTTT. This gives the protein CASSYWTGTLNTEAFF.

The chain recombines TRBV5-8 with TRBJ2-4; tentatively, D is TRBD2 (5 bases). This CDR3 has 15 amino acids. Trimming stripped 6 bases from V and 4 bases from J, with 17 bases between. Germline CDR1 SGHTS, CDR2 YDEGEE. The chain's CDR3 is CASTFPGNSKNIQYF. The CDR3 nucleotides read TGTGCCAGCACCTTTCCCGGGAACTCGAAAAACATTCAGTACTTC.

The rearrangement uses TRBV5-4 and TRBJ2-7; D could derive from TRBD1 or TRBD2 (5 bases each). The V end was cut by 1 base, the J end by 0 bases, with 11 bases between. The CDR3 covers 15 residues. Germline V lookup: CDR1 SGHNT, CDR2 YYREEE (reference sequence). This CDR3 reads CASSLIGAGSYEQYF. Written as DNA, the CDR3 is TGTGCCAGCAGCTTGATCGGGGCTGGCTCCTACGAGCAGTACTTC.

The chain employs TRBV30 and TRBJ1-1; no firm D call. The CDR3 length is 15 residues. The germline V and J ends were trimmed by 0 bases and 1 base, with 12 bases remaining between them. In germline, CDR1 is GTSNPN, CDR2 SVGIG (reference sequence). The CDR3 nucleotides are TGTGCCTGGAGTGTACGGGAGAGACCGAACACTGAAGCTTTCTTT. Translation gives CAWSVRERPNTEAFF.

This chain connects TRBV18 to TRBJ1-4; D call uncertain. The CDR3 runs to 14 residues. The germline V gene encodes CDR1 KGHSH and CDR2 LQKENI. Trimming stripped 3 bases from V and 4 bases from J, with 9 bases between. The CDR3 DNA sequence: TGTGCCAGCTCACCCGTTGAGTTTAATGAAAAACTGTTTTTT. As protein: CASSPVEFNEKLFF.

The V call is TRBV7-8, the J call TRBJ2-2, with D possibly TRBD1 on 6 matching bases. The CDR3 totals 17 residues. Germline CDR1 and CDR2: SGHVS and FQNEAQ. V shed 1 base and J shed 3 bases, with 15 bases lying between them. CDR3 bases: TGTGCCAGCAGCTTAGACCGTACAGGGAAGGACACCGGGGAGCTGTTTTTT. Its protein product is CASSLDRTGKDTGELFF.

The chain links TRBV21-1 to TRBJ1-2; whether TRBD1, the table's D call, matches the DNA was not checked. TRBV21-1 is reported as a pseudogene. The CDR3 runs 16 residues. The CDR3 bases are TGTGCCAGCAGCCGGGCCCAGGGGGCTGAGTTGAGGGGCTACACCTTC. Translation: CASSRAQGAELRGYTF.

Only one count was recorded for this clone. The J gene is TRBJ2-3, the V gene TRBV7-6; 7 bases are a match to TRBD2. Unmatched junction bases numbered 6, after V lost 2 bases and J lost 1 base. This CDR3 contains 16 residues. Germline CDR1 SGHVS, CDR2 FNYEAQ. This CDR3 reads CASSLKLARGTDTQYF. The CDR3 DNA reads TGTGCCAGCAGCTTAAAACTAGCGCGGGGCACAGATACGCAGTATTTT.

This clone was detected only once. DNA for the CDR3: TGTGCCAGCAGCTCCGGACAGTACAATGAGCAGTTCTTC. Translated: CASSSGQYNEQFF. The rearrangement links TRBV5-4 to TRBJ2-1; tentatively, D is TRBD1 (6 bases). This CDR3 has 13 residues. V lost 3 bases to trimming and J lost 4 bases, with 8 bases between them. Looked up from germline, CDR1 is SGHNT and CDR2 is YYREEE (reference sequence). Complete variable domain (other parts from reference TRBV5-4 and TRBJ2-1): ETGVTQSPTHLIKTRGQQVTLRCSSQSGHNTVSWYQQALGQGPQFIFQYYREEENGRGNFPPRFSGLQFPNYSSELNVNALELDDSALYLCASSSGQYNEQFFGPGTRLTVL.

The chain is built from TRBV7-2 and TRBJ1-5; D may be TRBD1 (5 bases). The CDR3 extends over 18 amino acids. Trimming took 0 bases from V and 0 from J, leaving 15 bases between them. Germline V lookup: CDR1 SGHTA, CDR2 FQGNSA. The DNA of the CDR3 is TGTGCCAGCAGCTTAGCGGGTTCCGGGGCCTATAGCAATCAGCCCCAGCATTTT. It encodes CASSLAGSGAYSNQPQHF.

V and J are TRBV5-6 and TRBJ2-2; perhaps D is TRBD1 or TRBD2 (5 bases each). Trimming removed 4 bases at V and 3 bases at J, with 16 bases between. The V gene's germline CDR1 is SGHDT and CDR2 YYEEEE. The CDR3 runs to 16 residues. CDR3 region: CASSPGPRVDTGELFF. Here the CDR3 DNA reads TGTGCCAGCAGCCCGGGACCTAGGGTAGACACCGGGGAGCTGTTTTTT.

This sequence joins TRBV29-1 and TRBJ1-2; 7 bases map to TRBD1. The CDR3 is made up of 14 amino acids. Germline CDR1 and CDR2: SQVTM and ANQGSEA. Trimming took 2 bases from V and 8 from J; bases not matched to a gene: 11. The CDR3 nucleotides read TGCAGCGTTGAATTTATTACAGGGGTCAACGGCTACACCTTC. It codes for CSVEFITGVNGYTF.

This clone was counted between two and nine times. The rearrangement joins TRBV5-1 to TRBJ1-4; D uncertain. Looked up from germline, CDR1 is SGHRS and CDR2 is YFSETQ. V lost 3 bases to trimming and J lost 5 bases, with 5 bases between them. The CDR3 extends over 12 amino acids. CDR3 residues: CASSSENEKLFF. The CDR3 coding sequence is TGCGCCAGCAGCTCCGAGAATGAAAAACTGTTTTTT.

V and J are TRBV19 and TRBJ2-4; D ambiguous. In germline, CDR1 is LNHDA, CDR2 SQIVND (reference sequence). This CDR3 is 15 amino acids long. The V and J ends lost 3 bases and 3 bases respectively, with 12 bases between them. The DNA for the CDR3 is TGTGCCAGTAGTATCCCTCCCGGAAGCAAAAACATTCAGTACTTC. The encoded protein is CASSIPPGSKNIQYF.

The chain has TRBV29-1 and TRBJ1-1; D gene unclear. The V gene's germline CDR1 is SQVTM and CDR2 ANQGSEA. V gave up 3 bases and J gave up 5 bases, with 7 bases separating them. This CDR3 has 11 residues. The CDR3 DNA is TGCAGCGTTGATCGAGGGACTGAAGCTTTCTTT. Translated, it gives CSVDRGTEAFF.

This clone was observed a handful of times. The chain couples TRBV19 to TRBJ1-1; no reliable D call. The CDR3 spans 14 residues. Trimming cost V 1 base and J 4 bases, with 10 bases left between them. Germline-derived CDR1 and CDR2 are LNHDA and SQIVND (reference sequence). The CDR3 region has the DNA TGTGCCAGTAGTATAGCCCCGCCGGGCACTGAAGCTTTCTTT. Translating it yields CASSIAPPGTEAFF.

The chain carries TRBV2 and TRBJ2-2; 9 nucleotides agree with TRBD1. The CDR3 extends over 17 amino acids. Germline V gene sequence: CDR1 SNHLY, CDR2 FYNNEI. Trimming removed 5 bases from V and 4 bases from J; junction bases left unmatched: 11. CDR3 sequence: CASSSGQGRMGTGELFF. CDR3 DNA: TGTGCCAGCAGTTCGGGACAGGGAAGGATGGGCACCGGGGAGCTGTTTTTT.